The clone carrying this T cell receptor delta chain was found a few times. Its cognate antigen is unknown. The germline V gene encodes CDR1 TSWWSYY and CDR2 QGS. Unmatched junction bases numbered 26, after V lost 2 bases and J lost 0 bases. The CDR3 is 23 residues long. These data belong to a study of gammadelta T cells in human blood. General study points: Microbial exposure appeared to drive polyclonal γδ T cell expansion after birth.

With CATT, TCRdb re-called clones from the RT-PCR reads. This table has 750 to 850 delta-chain clones, around two fifths appearing once. The sample consisted of non-Vgamma9Vdelta2 gamma-delta T cells from infant blood. The genes are TRDV1 and TRDJ1, with 8 bases that match TRDD3. The TCR originated in a human donor. The CDR3, as DNA: TGTGCTCTTGGGGAAAGGGTTAGACGTCCTGAACCTCTGGGGGACGATAACACCGATAAACTCATCTTT. Its protein product is CALGERVRRPEPLGDDNTDKLIF.